The rows below give T cell receptor beta chains drawn from one sample of a study of blood T cell repertoires in COVID-19. Clones were sequenced by immunoSEQ multiplex PCR, and TCRdb holds only the in-frame ones, with some missing. This sample yields about 270,000 clones, of which approximately 85% are seen a single time; about 1% belongs to the top ten. The source material was PBMCs or T cells enriched from blood (not recorded which). These receptors all come from a woman aged 25 to 39 who had recovered from COVID-19. The CDR3 runs from the conserved cysteine through the conserved F or W. Each record gives: CDR3 protein, CDR3 DNA, V gene, clone size, D gene, J gene. A D gene is named only where the DNA matches it firmly. Expanded clones are given a class, and other clones once, few, many or no size at all.

cdr3_aa: CASSPPGQGGHGYTF; cdr3_nt: TGTGCCAGCTCACCTCCGGGACAGGGAGGACATGGCTACACCTTC; v_call: TRBV18; clone_size: .; d_call: TRBD1; j_call: TRBJ1-2
cdr3_aa: CASRLAASNEQFF; cdr3_nt: TGTGCCAGCAGGCTAGCGGCCTCAAATGAGCAGTTCTTC; v_call: TRBV27; clone_size: .; d_call: TRBD2; j_call: TRBJ2-1
cdr3_aa: CASSLDRQGTQYF; cdr3_nt: TGTGCCAGCAGCCTTGACAGGCAGGGGACCCAGTACTTC; v_call: TRBV5-4; clone_size: .; d_call: .; j_call: TRBJ2-5
cdr3_aa: CAWSGDSYNEQFF; cdr3_nt: TGTGCCTGGAGTGGGGACTCTTACAATGAGCAGTTCTTC; v_call: TRBV30; clone_size: once; d_call: .; j_call: TRBJ2-1
cdr3_aa: CASSFVGSSEAFF; cdr3_nt: TGTGCCAGCAGTTTTGTGGGGAGCTCTGAAGCTTTCTTT; v_call: TRBV12-3/TRBV12-4; clone_size: .; d_call: .; j_call: TRBJ1-1
cdr3_aa: CASSFDRGRGVEQFF; cdr3_nt: TGTGCCAGTAGTTTCGACAGGGGGCGCGGAGTCGAGCAGTTCTTC; v_call: TRBV19; clone_size: few; d_call: TRBD1; j_call: TRBJ2-1
cdr3_aa: CASSSPGTGEHEQYF; cdr3_nt: TGTGCCAGTAGCTCACCCGGGACAGGGGAACACGAGCAGTACTTC; v_call: TRBV19; clone_size: .; d_call: TRBD1; j_call: TRBJ2-7
cdr3_aa: CASSLRGTGNTGELFF; cdr3_nt: TGTGCCAGCAGCCTCAGGGGGACAGGGAACACCGGGGAGCTGTTTTTT; v_call: TRBV7-3; clone_size: .; d_call: TRBD1; j_call: TRBJ2-2
cdr3_aa: CASSSGTGTGILEAFF; cdr3_nt: TGTGCCAGCAGCTCGGGAACCGGGACAGGGATTTTAGAAGCTTTCTTT; v_call: TRBV13; clone_size: .; d_call: TRBD1; j_call: TRBJ1-1
cdr3_aa: CASSFRLESYEQYF; cdr3_nt: TGTGCCAGCAGTTTCCGACTAGAGAGCTACGAGCAGTACTTC; v_call: TRBV28; clone_size: .; d_call: .; j_call: TRBJ2-7
cdr3_aa: CASSLGGGPEAFF; cdr3_nt: TGCGCCAGCAGCTTGGGAGGAGGGCCTGAAGCTTTCTTT; v_call: TRBV5-1; clone_size: once; d_call: .; j_call: TRBJ1-1
cdr3_aa: CASSPFSGSSDTQYF; cdr3_nt: TGTGCCAGCAGCCCCTTTAGCGGGAGCTCAGATACGCAGTATTTT; v_call: TRBV5-5; clone_size: once; d_call: TRBD2; j_call: TRBJ2-3
cdr3_aa: CASSPDRETSYEQYF; cdr3_nt: TGTGCCAGCAGTCCCGACAGGGAGACTTCCTACGAGCAGTACTTC; v_call: TRBV6-5; clone_size: once; d_call: TRBD1; j_call: TRBJ2-7
cdr3_aa: CAISPLGGAGEQYF; cdr3_nt: TGTGCCATCAGCCCTTTGGGGGGGGCAGGCGAGCAGTACTTC; v_call: TRBV10-3; clone_size: .; d_call: .; j_call: TRBJ2-7
cdr3_aa: CASSKWDRAINCTDTQYF; cdr3_nt: TGTGCCAGCAGCAAATGGGACAGGGCTATTAACTGCACAGATACGCAGTATTTT; v_call: TRBV21-1; clone_size: .; d_call: .; j_call: TRBJ2-3
cdr3_aa: CASSHGTSKETQYF; cdr3_nt: TGCGCCAGCAGCCACGGGACTAGCAAAGAGACCCAGTACTTC; v_call: TRBV4-3; clone_size: .; d_call: TRBD2; j_call: TRBJ2-5
cdr3_aa: CASSSGTLNTGYEQYF; cdr3_nt: TGCGCCAGCAGCTCCGGGACACTCAATACCGGGTACGAGCAGTACTTC; v_call: TRBV5-1; clone_size: .; d_call: .; j_call: TRBJ2-7
cdr3_aa: CASWGREGLNTGELFF; cdr3_nt: TGTGCCAGCTGGGGTCGTGAGGGCTTAAACACCGGGGAGCTGTTTTTT; v_call: TRBV2; clone_size: .; d_call: .; j_call: TRBJ2-2
cdr3_aa: CASSLAGQGHGYTF; cdr3_nt: TGCGCCAGCAGCTTGGCTGGACAGGGTCATGGCTACACCTTC; v_call: TRBV5-1; clone_size: few; d_call: TRBD1; j_call: TRBJ1-2
cdr3_aa: CASSQCPDTRTQYF; cdr3_nt: TGCGCCAGCAGTCAATGTCCAGACACCCGGACCCAGTACTTC; v_call: TRBV23-1; clone_size: .; d_call: .; j_call: TRBJ2-5
cdr3_aa: CASSQSRTGGKHETQYF; cdr3_nt: TGTGCCAGCAGTCAGAGTCGGACAGGGGGCAAACACGAGACCCAGTACTTC; v_call: TRBV6-6; clone_size: once; d_call: TRBD1; j_call: TRBJ2-5
cdr3_aa: CASSLPRGGTSEGQQYF; cdr3_nt: TGTGCCAGCAGCTTGCCCCGAGGAGGGACTAGCGAAGGCCAGCAGTACTTC; v_call: TRBV5-4; clone_size: .; d_call: TRBD2; j_call: TRBJ2-7
cdr3_aa: CATNTGNGGYTF; cdr3_nt: TGTGCCACTAATACAGGGAATGGAGGCTACACCTTC; v_call: TRBV6-5; clone_size: .; d_call: .; j_call: TRBJ1-2
cdr3_aa: CASSFDRDDTQYF; cdr3_nt: TGTGCCAGCAGCTTTGACAGGGATGATACGCAGTATTTT; v_call: TRBV5-4; clone_size: .; d_call: TRBD1; j_call: TRBJ2-3
cdr3_aa: CASSLVSSGVGDYGYTF; cdr3_nt: TGCGCCAGCAGCTTAGTATCGTCGGGGGTAGGCGACTATGGCTACACCTTC; v_call: TRBV5-1; clone_size: few; d_call: .; j_call: TRBJ1-2
cdr3_aa: CATSRSQGGPDTQYF; cdr3_nt: TGTGCCACCAGCAGATCTCAGGGGGGACCAGATACGCAGTATTTT; v_call: TRBV15; clone_size: .; d_call: .; j_call: TRBJ2-3
cdr3_aa: CASSLSTGDIYGYTF; cdr3_nt: TGTGCCAGCAGTTTATCGACAGGGGATATATATGGCTACACCTTC; v_call: TRBV27; clone_size: .; d_call: TRBD1; j_call: TRBJ1-2
cdr3_aa: CASSFLRGPGEAFF; cdr3_nt: TGTGCCAGCAGCTTTCTAAGGGGCCCCGGAGAAGCTTTCTTT; v_call: TRBV7-9; clone_size: .; d_call: .; j_call: TRBJ1-1
cdr3_aa: CASSLVGAGQPQHF; cdr3_nt: TGTGCCAGCAGCTTAGTGGGGGCCGGTCAGCCCCAGCATTTT; v_call: TRBV7-9; clone_size: once; d_call: .; j_call: TRBJ1-5
cdr3_aa: CASSPTGGGTEAFF; cdr3_nt: TGTGCCAGCAGTCCGACAGGGGGAGGGACTGAAGCTTTCTTT; v_call: TRBV6-2/TRBV6-3; clone_size: .; d_call: TRBD1; j_call: TRBJ1-1
cdr3_aa: CASSLQGRGTGELFF; cdr3_nt: TGTGCCAGCAGCTTGCAGGGGCGAGGCACCGGGGAGCTGTTTTTT; v_call: TRBV5-4; clone_size: .; d_call: .; j_call: TRBJ2-2
cdr3_aa: CASSQEGQGDTEAFF; cdr3_nt: TGCGCCAGCAGCCAAGAAGGACAGGGTGACACTGAAGCTTTCTTT; v_call: TRBV4-3; clone_size: .; d_call: TRBD1; j_call: TRBJ1-1
cdr3_aa: CASSLRQGGYEQYF; cdr3_nt: TGTGCCAGCAGCCTCCGACAGGGTGGCTACGAGCAGTACTTC; v_call: TRBV7-2; clone_size: .; d_call: TRBD1; j_call: TRBJ2-7
cdr3_aa: CASSIGTGVFGNEQFF; cdr3_nt: TGTGCCAGTAGTATTGGGACAGGGGTCTTTGGCAATGAGCAGTTCTTC; v_call: TRBV19; clone_size: .; d_call: TRBD1; j_call: TRBJ2-1
cdr3_aa: CASSQGFGSDTQYF; cdr3_nt: TGTGCCAGCAGCCAAGGATTTGGCTCAGATACGCAGTATTTT; v_call: TRBV4-2; clone_size: .; d_call: .; j_call: TRBJ2-3
cdr3_aa: CASSVAPNSGNTIYF; cdr3_nt: TGTGCCAGCAGCGTAGCCCCCAACTCTGGAAACACCATATATTTT; v_call: TRBV9; clone_size: few; d_call: .; j_call: TRBJ1-3
cdr3_aa: CASSWDRGSRETQYF; cdr3_nt: TGTGCCAGCAGTTGGGACAGGGGGAGCCGGGAGACCCAGTACTTC; v_call: TRBV6-5; clone_size: .; d_call: TRBD1; j_call: TRBJ2-5
cdr3_aa: CASSLWRGLQETQYF; cdr3_nt: TGTGCCAGCAGTTTGTGGCGCGGACTTCAAGAGACCCAGTACTTC; v_call: TRBV27; clone_size: .; d_call: .; j_call: TRBJ2-5
cdr3_aa: CASSDPVSTGVTF; cdr3_nt: TGTGCCAGCAGCGACCCGGTCAGTACCGGGGTGACGTTT; v_call: TRBV6-2/TRBV6-3; clone_size: .; d_call: .; j_call: TRBJ1-6
cdr3_aa: CASSLNLRRGNTGELFF; cdr3_nt: TGTGCCAGCAGCTTAAATTTGCGGCGGGGTAACACCGGGGAGCTGTTTTTT; v_call: TRBV7-2; clone_size: .; d_call: .; j_call: TRBJ2-2
cdr3_aa: CASSPRGGGVNTGELFF; cdr3_nt: TGTGCCAGCAGCCCTAGAGGAGGGGGCGTAAACACCGGGGAGCTGTTTTTT; v_call: TRBV6-8; clone_size: .; d_call: .; j_call: TRBJ2-2
cdr3_aa: CASSLEAGTTGNTIYF; cdr3_nt: TGTGCCAGCAGCCTAGAAGCCGGGACAACAGGAAACACCATATATTTT; v_call: TRBV7-6; clone_size: .; d_call: .; j_call: TRBJ1-3
cdr3_aa: CASTPPWADAFF; cdr3_nt: TGTGCCAGCACGCCGCCCTGGGCCGATGCTTTCTTT; v_call: TRBV28; clone_size: .; d_call: .; j_call: TRBJ1-1
cdr3_aa: CASSPRQGRGSSNQPQHF; cdr3_nt: TGTGCCAGCTCACCCCGACAGGGGAGGGGGTCGTCCAATCAGCCCCAGCATTTT; v_call: TRBV18; clone_size: .; d_call: TRBD1; j_call: TRBJ1-5
cdr3_aa: CATSRSRTGAGNEQYF; cdr3_nt: TGTGCCACCAGCAGATCCAGGACAGGGGCAGGAAACGAGCAGTACTTC; v_call: TRBV15; clone_size: .; d_call: TRBD1; j_call: TRBJ2-7
cdr3_aa: CASSQGRQTHYTF; cdr3_nt: TGCGCCAGCAGCCAAGGGCGGCAGACGCATTACACCTTC; v_call: TRBV4-1; clone_size: .; d_call: .; j_call: TRBJ1-2
cdr3_aa: CASHSGLRLFF; cdr3_nt: TGCGCCAGCCACTCGGGTCTCAGACTGTTTTTT; v_call: TRBV5-1; clone_size: .; d_call: .; j_call: TRBJ1-4
cdr3_aa: CASSLLQGGNTIYF; cdr3_nt: TGCGCCAGCAGCTTATTGCAGGGTGGAAACACCATATATTTT; v_call: TRBV5-1; clone_size: .; d_call: .; j_call: TRBJ1-3
cdr3_aa: CASSPIGRQNTEAFF; cdr3_nt: TGTGCCAGCAGCCCAATTGGGAGGCAGAACACTGAAGCTTTCTTT; v_call: TRBV3-1/TRBV3-2; clone_size: .; d_call: .; j_call: TRBJ1-1
cdr3_aa: CASSVEGNNEKLFF; cdr3_nt: TGTGCCAGCAGCGTAGAGGGGAATAATGAAAAACTGTTTTTT; v_call: TRBV9; clone_size: many; d_call: .; j_call: TRBJ1-4
cdr3_aa: CASSSNSPLHF; cdr3_nt: TGTGCCAGCAGCTCTAATTCACCCCTCCACTTT; v_call: TRBV28; clone_size: .; d_call: .; j_call: TRBJ1-6
cdr3_aa: CASSPINPGWGGGGNTIYF; cdr3_nt: TGTGCCAGCAGTCCAATAAACCCAGGTTGGGGGGGTGGCGGAAACACCATATATTTT; v_call: TRBV27; clone_size: .; d_call: .; j_call: TRBJ1-3
cdr3_aa: CASSPQAYEQFF; cdr3_nt: TGTGCCAGCAGCCCGCAGGCGTATGAGCAGTTCTTC; v_call: TRBV7-8; clone_size: once; d_call: .; j_call: TRBJ2-1
cdr3_aa: CASSTLGQVNTEAFF; cdr3_nt: TGTGCCAGTAGTACCCTCGGACAGGTGAACACTGAAGCTTTCTTT; v_call: TRBV19; clone_size: .; d_call: TRBD1; j_call: TRBJ1-1
cdr3_aa: CASSLAETGLGNTIYF; cdr3_nt: TGTGCCAGCAGCTTAGCGGAGACAGGGCTGGGAAACACCATATATTTT; v_call: TRBV7-8; clone_size: .; d_call: TRBD1; j_call: TRBJ1-3
cdr3_aa: CASSQGQYYEQYF; cdr3_nt: TGCGCCAGCAGCCAAGGACAGTACTACGAGCAGTACTTC; v_call: TRBV4-3; clone_size: .; d_call: .; j_call: TRBJ2-7
cdr3_aa: CASSPYDTQYF; cdr3_nt: TGTGCCAGCTCACCCTATGATACGCAGTATTTT; v_call: TRBV18; clone_size: .; d_call: .; j_call: TRBJ2-3
cdr3_aa: CASSPGESAGELFF; cdr3_nt: TGTGCCAGCAGTCCAGGGGAATCGGCCGGGGAGCTGTTTTTT; v_call: TRBV6-5; clone_size: .; d_call: .; j_call: TRBJ2-2
cdr3_aa: CSGGIYYGYTF; cdr3_nt: TGCAGTGGAGGAATTTACTATGGCTACACCTTC; v_call: TRBV20-1; clone_size: few; d_call: .; j_call: TRBJ1-2